Given below is one T cell receptor beta chain in context. In this sample, this clone turned up many times. The antigen it recognizes is unknown. The sample holds no much larger clone one base away, and base qualities are not on file. Library generation was performed with the immunoSEQ multiplex PCR assay. For TCR sequencing, RNA was extracted from every sample and reverse transcribed into cDNA to serve as template. First-strand cDNA was synthesized with SuperScript III using a 2:1 mix of oligo-dT and random hexamers. A synthetic immune receptor repertoire was used to assess amplification bias, and residual bias was removed computationally. In the source study's methods: Raw reads were preprocessed to remove errors, and CDR3 was defined by IMGT conventions from the conserved cysteine to phenylalanine. Clonality was computed as 1 minus the Shannon entropy, with the entropy normalized by log2 of the number of productive unique TCRs. Whether each scalp clone was CD4 or CD8 was inferred by checking scalp TCRbeta sequences against the CD4 and CD8 repertoires from sorted blood. TCRdb limited this immuneACCESS table to in-frame rearrangements with V and J called. A share of clones is missing; checked studies link under half to unresolved V genes, and the rest is unexplained. D and trimming were read from the DNA, whereas the V and J calls and clone size are those reported in that table. The sample records roughly 200,000 clones, 35% to 40% of which are singletons. Of the sample, just under 0.5% is held by the ten largest clones.

In the paper's terms, the treatment or condition label means: oral pan-JAK inhibitor, 5-10 mg twice daily. Peripheral blood and lesional scalp punch biopsies were obtained from patients with alopecia areata. After PBMCs were isolated by density centrifugation and stained for CD3, CD4 and CD8, a FACSAria was used to sort CD4+ and CD8+ T cells. The data belong to a study of CD8+ T cells in alopecia areata (dated 2018 in TCRdb). General notes on the study: Treated patients were enrolled in an open-label pilot trial of oral tofacitinib at 5 to 10 mg twice daily for moderate-to-severe alopecia areata. The SALT score, which quantifies the percentage of affected scalp surface area, was used to measure disease severity in treated patients. Tofacitinib was administered for 6 to 18 months, and 6 months of follow-up off drug were then conducted to assess delayed response and recurrence. To study T cell clonal expansion in alopecia areata, the researchers applied high-throughput TCRbeta sequencing to both the C3H/HeJ mouse model and human patients. TCRbeta CDR3 regions were amplified by immunoSEQ multiplex PCR with 35 Vbeta forward and 13 Jbeta reverse primers. On the human side, TCRbeta sequencing was run on scalp tissue and on sorted CD4+ and CD8+ peripheral blood T cells from healthy controls and from alopecia areata patients with either patchy or totalis/universalis disease. Clonality in the scalp was compared among normal scalp (n=4), patchy alopecia areata scalp (n=8), and alopecia totalis/universalis scalp (n=8). RNA was extracted with the PAXgene miRNA kit for fixed scalp, the miRNeasy kit for PBMCs, and the RNeasy kit for mouse skin. Tofacitinib-treated patients had biopsies at baseline and at 4 and 24 weeks of treatment, with a later scalp biopsy in several patients. What the work shows at the level of the full study, not this receptor alone: Scalp TCR repertoire analysis is complicated because resident alphabeta T cells in normal human skin are also sequenced, whereas mouse skin is dominated by gammadelta T cells. During tofacitinib treatment, many expanded lesional clones remained in scalp and blood, and this persistence may partly explain relapse after treatment is stopped. Tofacitinib significantly decreased scalp clonality and the number of expanded CD8+ clones among the top 100 scalp clones. Because the treated cohort was small and had only one nonresponder, larger studies are needed to examine links between baseline CD8+ expansion and response. Compared with mice, TCR sequences shared between patients were less clear, possibly partly because of HLA diversity across the patient population. Compared with normal scalp, lesional scalp, particularly in alopecia totalis/universalis, had higher clonality and more expanded CD8+ clones, which suggests antigenic drive.

The germline V gene supplies CDR1 ENHRY and CDR2 SYGVKD. Counted from cysteine to phenylalanine, this CDR3 has 13 amino acids. The read is trimmed to its CDR3 DNA, 39 bases read in frame from base 1. V is clipped by 8 bases and J by 6 bases, and the sequence between their germline boundaries is 13 bases long. This TCR derives from a human donor with alopecia areata. The chain employs TRBV10-3 and TRBJ2-2; matching of 5 bases hints at TRBD2 as the D gene. The material sequenced was CD4+ T cells sorted from blood, taken at roughly week 30, from a patient treated with tofacitinib. The CDR3 protein: CAISRGESGELFF. Here is the DNA: TGTGCCATCTCACGGGGAGAGTCCGGGGAGCTGTTTTTT.